Detailed here is one T cell receptor (beta chain). Trimming cost V 1 base and J 0 bases, with 13 bases left between them. The CDR3 length is 15 residues. Germline CDR1 and CDR2: SQVTM and ANQGSEA. This specimen belongs to a study of blood T cell repertoires in COVID-19. Sequencing was performed with immunoSEQ multiplex PCR; in TCRdb, only in-frame clones are kept and a portion is missing. Of tens of thousands of clones in the sample, 75% to 90% were seen once. This chain connects TRBV29-1 to TRBJ2-7; no firm D call. This clonotype originated in a young man with acute or convalescent COVID-19. Specimen: peripheral blood. The CDR3 spells CSVEGPTDASYEQYF. The CDR3 DNA is TGCAGCGTTGAAGGCCCGACTGATGCCTCCTACGAGCAGTACTTC.